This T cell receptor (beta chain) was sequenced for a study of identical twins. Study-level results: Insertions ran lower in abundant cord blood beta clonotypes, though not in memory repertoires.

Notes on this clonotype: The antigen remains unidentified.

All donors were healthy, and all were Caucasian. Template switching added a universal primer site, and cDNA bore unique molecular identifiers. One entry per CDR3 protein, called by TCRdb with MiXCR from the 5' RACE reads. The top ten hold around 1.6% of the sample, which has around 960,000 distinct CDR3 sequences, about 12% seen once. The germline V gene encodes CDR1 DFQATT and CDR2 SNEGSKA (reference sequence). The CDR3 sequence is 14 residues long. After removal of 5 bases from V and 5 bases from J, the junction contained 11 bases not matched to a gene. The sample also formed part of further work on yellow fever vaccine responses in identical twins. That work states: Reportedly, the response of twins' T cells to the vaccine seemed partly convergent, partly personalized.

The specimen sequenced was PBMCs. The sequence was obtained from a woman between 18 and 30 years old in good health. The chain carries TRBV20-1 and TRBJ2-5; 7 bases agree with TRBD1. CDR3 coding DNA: TGCAGTGCTCCGGACCTACAGGGGTTGGAGACCCAGTACTTC. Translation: CSAPDLQGLETQYF.